Shown below are 32 T cell receptor beta chains from a single sample sequenced in a study of control samples from healthy donors and cancer patients (TCRdb year 2020). Libraries came from the immunoSEQ multiplex PCR assay. In its TCRdb copy, this immuneACCESS table keeps in-frame sequences only and misses some clones. Where compared with another copy, unresolved V genes explain less than half of these, and the others have no known cause. In all, the sample holds about 160,000 clones, and 94% of those were seen once. About 8.5% of the sample is in the top ten clones. The material sequenced was blood. These TCRs come from a woman aged 40 to 50 in good health.

The rearrangement links TRBV6-5 to TRBJ1-4; D not resolved. The CDR3 extends over 14 amino acids. Trimming removed 6 bases from V and 4 bases from J, with 12 bases in between. Looked up from germline, CDR1 is MNHEY and CDR2 is SVGAGI. The chain's CDR3 is CASSRGFDNEKLFF. The CDR3, as DNA: TGTGCCAGCAGCCGGGGTTTTGATAATGAAAAACTGTTTTTT.

This chain connects TRBV3-1 (or the pseudogene TRBV3-2) to TRBJ1-3, with D perhaps matching TRBD1 (5 bases). This CDR3 contains 15 residues. V was clipped by 0 bases and J by 2 bases, with 8 bases between them. CDR1 LGHDT and CDR2 YNNKEL come from the germline V gene (reference sequence). CDR3 in DNA: TGTGCCAGCAGCCAAGATCGAGGGGCTGGAAACACCATATATTTT. It yields the protein CASSQDRGAGNTIYF.

A single count supports this clone. The V and J genes are TRBV6-2 or TRBV6-3 and TRBJ1-4; D perhaps matches TRBD1 (6 bases). The CDR3 extends over 17 amino acids. V shed 6 bases and J shed 0 bases, with 17 bases lying between them. The germline V gene has CDR1 MNHEY and CDR2 SVGEGT. The CDR3 loop is CASSDQGIITTNEKLFF. The DNA for the CDR3 is TGTGCCAGCAGCGACCAGGGGATCATTACAACTAATGAAAAACTGTTTTTT.

V usage is TRBV18 and J usage is TRBJ1-1; TRBD1 might be the D (5 bases). Germline V gives CDR1 KGHSH, CDR2 LQKENI. V lost 3 bases and J lost 1, with 9 bases in between. The CDR3 has 14 residues. This chain's CDR3 is CASSPGTSNTEAFF. The CDR3, as DNA: TGTGCCAGCTCACCCGGGACGTCGAACACTGAAGCTTTCTTT.

This chain uses TRBV7-8 with TRBJ2-7; the D is unclear. Germline-derived CDR1 and CDR2 are SGHVS and FQNEAQ. Trimming left V 5 bases short and J 2 bases short, with 13 bases between. This CDR3 spans 14 amino acids. CDR3 DNA: TGTGCCAGCAGCCCGGAACCTCGGGCCTACGAGCAGTACTTC. It encodes CASSPEPRAYEQYF. The whole variable domain, filled in from reference TRBV7-8 and TRBJ2-7, reads GAGVSQSPRYKVAKRGQDVALRCDPISGHVSLFWYQQALGQGPEFLTYFQNEAQLDKSGLPSDRFFAERPEGSVSTLKIQRTQQEDSAVYLCASSPEPRAYEQYFGPGTRLTVT.

With respect to this clone: The identical CDR3 is also encoded by other nucleotide sequences in the sample. The chain is built from TRBV9 and TRBJ1-2; D is undetermined. This CDR3 has 14 amino acids. V dropped 2 bases and J dropped 5 bases, with 13 bases sitting between them. CDR1 and CDR2 from the germline V gene are SGDLS and YYNGEE. CDR3 sequence: CASSVGGGSYGYTF. In DNA, the CDR3 is TGTGCCAGCAGCGTGGGCGGTGGGAGTTATGGCTACACCTTC.

V usage is TRBV4-3 and J usage is TRBJ1-2, with D tentatively TRBD1 (6 bases). Trimming cost V 0 bases and J 8 bases, with 10 bases left between them. CDR1 is LGHNA, CDR2 YSLEER, per germline. The CDR3 covers 13 residues. The CDR3 DNA sequence: TGCGCCAGCAGCCAAGATAGAGGACAGGGCTACACCTTC. Protein: CASSQDRGQGYTF.

This chain uses TRBV27 with TRBJ2-7; TRBD1 aligns across 7 bases. This CDR3 has 15 residues. The V and J ends lost 4 bases and 2 bases, in that order; junction bases with no gene match: 8. Germline V lookup: CDR1 MNHEY, CDR2 SMNVEV (reference sequence). CDR3 in DNA: TGTGCCAGCAGTTACTTGGGGCAGGGGGCCTACGAGCAGTACTTC. Its translation: CASSYLGQGAYEQYF.

This clone has only one observation. The rearrangement uses TRBV4-1 and TRBJ1-4, with TRBD1 identical over 8 bases. V was pared by 4 bases and J by 7 bases, with 8 bases of the junction left unmatched. CDR3 length: 15 amino acids. Germline CDR1 reads MGHRA; CDR2 reads YSYEKL. CDR3: CASSLPGGAFEKLFF. CDR3 bases: TGCGCCAGCAGCCTCCCAGGGGGCGCCTTTGAAAAACTGTTTTTT.

The chain recombines TRBV5-1 with TRBJ2-7; 9 positions agree with TRBD1. The CDR3 runs to 14 residues. The germline CDR1 and CDR2 sequences are SGHRS and YFSETQ. V shed 4 bases, J shed 3 bases, and the junction held 5 bases outside the gene matches. As DNA, the CDR3 is TGCGCCAGCAGCGACGGGACAGGGAGCTACGAGCAGTACTTC. Translated: CASSDGTGSYEQYF.

The genes are TRBV7-2 and TRBJ1-4, with 7 bases lining up with TRBD1. V lost 3 bases, J lost 5 bases, and 6 bases stayed unmatched. The CDR3 length is 15 residues. Germline CDR1 SGHTA, CDR2 FQGNSA. Here the CDR3 DNA reads TGTGCCAGCAGCTTCGACAGGGTCCAAAATGAAAAACTGTTTTTT. Its protein product is CASSFDRVQNEKLFF.

The V and J genes are TRBV18 and TRBJ1-1, with 7 bases that match TRBD1. V lost 2 bases, J lost 5 bases, and 5 bases stayed unmatched. This CDR3 has 14 residues. The germline V gene has CDR1 KGHSH and CDR2 LQKENI. The CDR3 DNA reads TGTGCCAGCTCACCAGACAGGGCGGGAACTGAAGCTTTCTTT. Translation: CASSPDRAGTEAFF. The full variable domain, in which reference TRBV18 and TRBJ1-1 provide the parts outside the CDR3, is NAGVMQNPRHLVRRRGQEARLRCSPMKGHSHVYWYRQLPEEGLKFMVYLQKENIIDESGMPKERFSAEFPKEGPSILRIQQVVRGDSAAYFCASSPDRAGTEAFFGQGTRLTVV.

The chain links TRBV12-3 or TRBV12-4 to TRBJ1-1, with D possibly being TRBD1 (5 bases). Trimming cost V 0 bases and J 6 bases, with 8 bases left between them. This CDR3 has 13 residues. CDR3 residues: CASSLAGAPEAFF. In DNA form, the CDR3 reads TGTGCCAGCAGTTTAGCCGGGGCACCTGAAGCTTTCTTT.

V usage is TRBV7-2 and J usage is TRBJ1-1, with D unresolved. Trimming took off 4 bases at V and 2 bases at J, with 17 bases between the two ends. CDR1 SGHTA and CDR2 FQGNSA come from the germline V gene. The CDR3 is 16 amino acids. The CDR3 DNA reads as TGTGCCAGCAGCTCCCCCCCCGGGCGGGAAAACACTGAAGCTTTCTTT. Amino acids: CASSSPPGRENTEAFF.

The chain carries TRBV3-1 (or the pseudogene TRBV3-2) and TRBJ1-2; D is unclear. The ends were cut back, 1 base at V and 4 bases at J, with 10 bases in the middle. The CDR3 has 14 residues. CDR1 and CDR2 (germline): LGHDT, YNNKEL (reference sequence). In DNA, the CDR3 is TGTGCCAGCAGCCAAGCGGCGGTCGGCTATGGCTACACCTTC. This encodes CASSQAAVGYGYTF.

The genes are TRBV27 and TRBJ1-5, with a possible D match to TRBD1 (5 bases). V shed 2 bases and J shed 11 bases, with 13 bases lying between them. The germline V gene encodes CDR1 MNHEY and CDR2 SMNVEV (reference sequence). This CDR3 is 13 amino acids long. CDR3 bases: TGTGCCAGCAGTTTAAAATTCCAGGGCTCCCAGCATTTT. Its translation is CASSLKFQGSQHF.

This chain links TRBV7-6 with TRBJ2-7; D remains ambiguous. The germline V gene has CDR1 SGHVS and CDR2 FNYEAQ. V dropped 6 bases and J dropped 3 bases, with 6 bases sitting between them. The CDR3 sequence is 11 residues long. The CDR3 loop is CASSGDYEQYF. The CDR3 bases are TGTGCCAGCAGTGGAGACTACGAGCAGTACTTC.

This chain connects TRBV6-5 to TRBJ1-1; a possible D gene is TRBD1 (5 bases). Germline CDR1 MNHEY, CDR2 SVGAGI. V lost 6 bases, J lost 1 base, and 9 bases lay in between. The CDR3 totals 13 residues. CDR3 protein: CASRITGNTEAFF. In DNA form, the CDR3 reads TGTGCCAGCAGAATAACAGGGAACACTGAAGCTTTCTTT.

The CDR3 region has the DNA TGCGCCAGCAGCCAAGAGGGGGGAAACAATCAGCCCCAGCATTTT. This encodes CASSQEGGNNQPQHF. J is TRBJ1-5 and V is TRBV4-1; perhaps TRBD1 as D (5 bases). The germline V gene has CDR1 MGHRA and CDR2 YSYEKL. Trimming took off 0 bases at V and 3 bases at J, with 9 bases between the two ends. There are 15 residues in the CDR3.

The rearrangement links TRBV19 to TRBJ1-5; 7 bases agree with TRBD1. The CDR3 covers 13 residues. The V gene end was trimmed by 9 bases and the J gene end by 2 bases; junction bases not matched to a gene: 4. The germline V gene encodes CDR1 LNHDA and CDR2 SQIVND (reference sequence). This CDR3 reads CASSDRGNQPQHF. The CDR3 DNA reads TGTGCCAGCAGCGACAGGGGCAATCAGCCCCAGCATTTT.

The chain combines TRBV4-3 with TRBJ1-1, with TRBD1 matching over 7 bases. Germline V gene sequence: CDR1 LGHNA, CDR2 YSLEER. V was clipped by 4 bases and J by 10 bases; unmatched bases: 12. The length of the CDR3 is 14 residues. CDR3 sequence: CASSRMDRPLAAFF. The CDR3 DNA sequence: TGCGCCAGCAGCCGGATGGACAGGCCCCTCGCAGCTTTCTTT.

This sequence joins TRBV6-1 and TRBJ2-7; tentatively, D is TRBD1 (6 bases). The V end was cut by 1 base, the J end by 11 bases, with 18 bases between. Germline assignment: CDR1 MNHNS and CDR2 SASEGT. The CDR3 has 14 amino acids. CDR3 loop: CASSEGGPALPKYF. Here the CDR3 DNA reads TGTGCCAGCAGTGAAGGGGGGCCCGCTCTGCCTAAGTACTTC.

CDR3 DNA: TGTGCCAGCAGTTGGAGGACCAACTACGAGCAGTACTTC. Translating gives CASSWRTNYEQYF. The chain carries TRBV6-2 or TRBV6-3 and TRBJ2-7; D perhaps matches TRBD2 (5 bases). V lost 4 bases to trimming and J lost 3 bases, with 10 bases between them. Germline lookup yields CDR1 MNHEY and CDR2 SVGEGT. This CDR3 has 13 residues.

The gene calls are TRBV7-2 and TRBJ1-5; D is uncertain. This CDR3 contains 13 residues. The germline V gene encodes CDR1 SGHTA and CDR2 FQGNSA. V lost 2 bases and J 6 bases, leaving 8 bases between the germline ends. The DNA of the CDR3 is TGTGCCAGCAGCTTAACTGTGTTTCAGCCCCAGCATTTT. This encodes CASSLTVFQPQHF.

This chain connects TRBV6-5 to TRBJ2-7; TRBD2 is a possible D gene (7 bases). Trimming removed 7 bases from V and 7 bases from J, with 23 bases in between. Germline V gene lookup returns CDR1 MNHEY and CDR2 SVGAGI. The CDR3 spans 15 residues. CDR3 sequence reads: CASIEGKGGAFEQYF. CDR3 sequence (DNA): TGTGCCAGCATCGAGGGGAAAGGGGGGGCCTTTGAGCAGTACTTC.

V usage is TRBV5-1 and J usage is TRBJ2-5; 8 positions agree with TRBD1. The germline gives CDR1 SGHRS, CDR2 YFSETQ. Trimming took 4 bases from V and 5 from J; bases not matched to a gene: 16. The CDR3 is made up of 17 amino acids. This chain's CDR3 is CASSIRTGTLTGETQYF. The CDR3 nucleotides are TGCGCCAGCAGCATAAGGACAGGGACTCTGACGGGGGAGACCCAGTACTTC. Using reference TRBV5-1 and TRBJ2-5 for the parts outside the CDR3, the full variable domain is KAGVTQTPRYLIKTRGQQVTLSCSPISGHRSVSWYQQTPGQGLQFLFEYFSETQRNKGNFPGRFSGRQFSNSRSEMNVSTLELGDSALYLCASSIRTGTLTGETQYFGPGTRLLVL.

The chain is built from TRBV10-3 and TRBJ2-7, with 8 bases lining up with TRBD1. CDR3 length equals 15 residues. Germline-derived CDR1 and CDR2 are ENHRY and SYGVKD. J was trimmed by 2 bases and V by 2 bases; bases with no gene match: 5. The CDR3: CAISEDRGSPYEQYF. The CDR3 DNA reads TGTGCCATCAGTGAGGACAGGGGCTCTCCCTACGAGCAGTACTTC.

The chain combines TRBV2 with TRBJ1-2; 7 bases line up with TRBD1. This CDR3 spans 14 amino acids. The J segment lost 4 bases and the V segment lost 0 bases, leaving 2 bases of the junction unmatched. Germline values: CDR1 SNHLY, CDR2 FYNNEI. For the CDR3, the DNA is TGTGCCAGCAGTGAAGCAGGGGGCCGCTATGGCTACACCTTC. Translation gives CASSEAGGRYGYTF.

The chain uses TRBV7-2 and TRBJ1-5; D unresolved. CDR1 and CDR2 (germline): SGHTA, FQGNSA. This CDR3 contains 15 residues. V shed 2 bases and J shed 6 bases, with 14 bases lying between them. The CDR3 protein is CASSLTVGSGQPQHF. CDR3 sequence (DNA): TGTGCCAGCAGCTTAACGGTGGGATCCGGTCAGCCCCAGCATTTT.

This clone was recorded only once. The V gene is TRBV18, the J gene TRBJ1-2; no definite D call. V was cut by 2 bases and J by 0 bases, with 10 bases left in between. Germline loops: CDR1 KGHSH, CDR2 LQKENI. The CDR3 contains 15 residues. The CDR3 protein is CASSPVKDSNYGYTF. CDR3 DNA: TGTGCCAGCTCACCAGTGAAGGACTCTAACTATGGCTACACCTTC.

Notes on this clone: This sample also contains other DNA sequences that code for the same CDR3. The chain combines TRBV24-1 with TRBJ2-3; D gene uncertain. Germline loops: CDR1 KGHDR, CDR2 SFDVKD. Trimming cost V 3 bases and J 0 bases, with 0 bases left between them. The CDR3 is made up of 12 amino acids. CDR3 DNA sequence: TGTGCCACCAGTGATAGCACAGATACGCAGTATTTT. Translation gives CATSDSTDTQYF.

The rearrangement uses TRBV9 and TRBJ1-5; TRBD1 is a possible D gene (6 bases). The CDR3 contains 13 residues. V was shortened by 4 bases and J by 5 bases, with 10 bases between the two germline ends. The germline V gene has CDR1 SGDLS and CDR2 YYNGEE. In nucleotides, the CDR3 is TGTGCCAGCAGCCTACAGGGCCATCAGCCCCAGCATTTT. Translating gives CASSLQGHQPQHF.